This is a list of T cell receptor beta chains from one sample in a study of blood T cell repertoires in COVID-19. Generated by immunoSEQ multiplex PCR, the TCRdb table keeps only in-frame clones and is missing some. Among about 93,000 clones, about 77% were seen once, and the ten largest hold roughly 16%. Sequenced input: peripheral blood. Every receptor here comes from a human donor in a cohort sampled during active COVID-19. Each CDR3 is given with its conserved first and last residue. D genes are given only for firm matches. Not all rows give a size; the values are once, few, many and, for expanded clones, a class.

clone_size,d_call,j_call,v_call,cdr3_nt,cdr3_aa
-,TRBD2,TRBJ2-5,TRBV4-1,TGCGCCAGCAGCCGCCAGACGGGAGGGAAAGGGGAGACCCAGTACTTC,CASSRQTGGKGETQYF
few,-,TRBJ1-6,TRBV18,TGTGCCAGCTCACCCCGGGGAGTTGGCGCTTCACCCCTCCACTTT,CASSPRGVGASPLHF
-,-,TRBJ1-5,TRBV30,TGTGCCTGGAGATCGGGGTTATATAGCAATCAGCCCCAGCATTTT,CAWRSGLYSNQPQHF
-,-,TRBJ1-6,TRBV30,TGTGCCCTAGCGGGGTCGACAGCACTTAATTCACCCCTCCACTTT,CALAGSTALNSPLHF
-,TRBD2,TRBJ2-1,TRBV7-2,TGTGCCAGCAGCTCCAGGACTAGCGGGTCTTATGAGCAGTTCTTC,CASSSRTSGSYEQFF
-,TRBD1,TRBJ2-7,TRBV9,TGTGCCAGCAGCGTAGCGGGACAGGGATATTCCTACGAGCAGTACTTC,CASSVAGQGYSYEQYF
-,-,TRBJ2-7,TRBV5-4,TGTGCCAGCAGCTTCGGGACCTACGAGCAGTACTTC,CASSFGTYEQYF
-,TRBD1,TRBJ1-2,TRBV29-1,TGCAGCGCAGGGGGACAGGGTGGAGGCTACACCTTC,CSAGGQGGGYTF
-,TRBD1,TRBJ1-1,TRBV19,TGTGCCAGTAGGTCACAACCGGGACAGGGGGCAACTGAAGCTTTCTTT,CASRSQPGQGATEAFF
-,-,TRBJ1-2,TRBV11-2,TGTGCCAGCAGCCCCAGGGTAACTAACTATGGCTACACCTTC,CASSPRVTNYGYTF
-,-,TRBJ2-3,TRBV9,TGTGCCAGCAGCGTCACTCACACAGATACGCAGTATTTT,CASSVTHTDTQYF
-,-,TRBJ1-6,TRBV3-1/TRBV3-2,TGTGCCAGCAGCCAAGCAGGGTACGTCCACTTT,CASSQAGYVHF
-,-,TRBJ2-3,TRBV28,TGTGCCAGCAGTTTCACAGGGCTCGGCACAGATACGCAGTATTTT,CASSFTGLGTDTQYF
-,-,TRBJ2-2,TRBV2,TGTGCCAGCAGACTGATGAACACCGGGGAGCTGTTTTTT,CASRLMNTGELFF
-,TRBD1,TRBJ2-7,TRBV5-1,TGCGCCAGCAGCTTCGAGACAGGGGCCTACGAGCAGTACTTC,CASSFETGAYEQYF
-,-,TRBJ1-5,TRBV6-5,TGTGCCAGCAGTCCCAGGGGAAATCAGCCCCAGCATTTT,CASSPRGNQPQHF
-,TRBD2,TRBJ2-1,TRBV2,TGTGCCAGCTCCCAGCGGGGGGGCTCGAGCTCCTACAATGAGCAGTTCTTC,CASSQRGGSSSYNEQFF
-,-,TRBJ2-7,TRBV3-1/TRBV3-2,TGTGCCAGCAGCCAGGGCTCATGGGGCCCCTACGAGCAGTACTTC,CASSQGSWGPYEQYF
-,-,TRBJ2-1,TRBV21-1,TGTGCCAGCAGCAAAGCGTACGCCGGGACTAGCGCGTACTACAATGAGCAGTTCTTC,CASSKAYAGTSAYYNEQFF
-,-,TRBJ2-7,TRBV7-2,TGTGCCAGCAGCTTAGGAGCGGGCGGCTCCCTCTACGAGCAGTACTTC,CASSLGAGGSLYEQYF
-,-,TRBJ2-7,TRBV20-1,TGCAGTGCTAGTTTGTTCGGTAGCGTGGGCGAGCAGTACTTC,CSASLFGSVGEQYF
-,-,TRBJ1-1,TRBV4-1,TGCGCCAGCAGCCCCAGAGCGGGAGGGGTCATGAACACTGAAGCTTTCTTT,CASSPRAGGVMNTEAFF
few,TRBD1,TRBJ1-1,TRBV6-6,TGTGCCAGCAGCCGGGACAGGGGCCAAGCTTTCTTT,CASSRDRGQAFF
-,TRBD1,TRBJ1-1,TRBV10-3,TGTGCCAAGGAACAGGGGGCTGAAGCTTTCTTT,CAKEQGAEAFF
-,TRBD1,TRBJ1-5,TRBV28,TGTGCCAGCAGTTTACCCACAGGGGTACGCAATCAGCCCCAGCATTTT,CASSLPTGVRNQPQHF
-,TRBD2,TRBJ2-7,TRBV28,TGTGCCAGCAGCCCAGGGACTAGCGGCTCCTACGAGCAGTACTTC,CASSPGTSGSYEQYF
-,TRBD2,TRBJ2-1,TRBV6-6,TGTGCCAGCAGTTACCTCGGGGGGTACAATGAGCAGTTCTTC,CASSYLGGYNEQFF
-,-,TRBJ1-2,TRBV3-1/TRBV3-2,TGTGCCAGCAGCCAAGTTTCCAGGGTGGGCTACACCTTC,CASSQVSRVGYTF
-,TRBD1,TRBJ1-2,TRBV6-5,TGTGCCAGCAGTTACACAGGACAGGGAGGGGTCTACACCTTC,CASSYTGQGGVYTF
-,TRBD1,TRBJ1-6,TRBV11-2,TGTGCCAGCAGCTCCCAGGACAGGGCACCCCTCCACTTT,CASSSQDRAPLHF
-,TRBD2,TRBJ2-1,TRBV5-1,TGCGCCAGCAGTAGGGACCTGGGGGAGGGCGAGCAGTTCTTC,CASSRDLGEGEQFF
once,-,TRBJ1-3,TRBV27,TGTGCCAGCAGTGCTACGCCAGGGTACGGAAACACCATATATTTT,CASSATPGYGNTIYF
-,-,TRBJ1-1,TRBV5-1,TGCGCCAGCAGCTTAGGGTCGGAGGGCTTCACTGAAGCTTTCTTT,CASSLGSEGFTEAFF
-,-,TRBJ1-2,TRBV27,TGTGCCAGCAGCGAGCAGGGTCGATATGGCTACACCTTC,CASSEQGRYGYTF
-,-,TRBJ1-1,TRBV19,TGTGCCAGTAAGTTACAGGGACAAATGAACACTGAAGCTTTCTTT,CASKLQGQMNTEAFF
few,TRBD2,TRBJ2-1,TRBV3-1/TRBV3-2,TGTGCCAGCAGCCACCTAGCGGCTGCGACCGATGAGCAGTTCTTC,CASSHLAAATDEQFF
few,-,TRBJ1-5,TRBV6-5,TGTGCCAGCACCACGGGGGGACAGCCCCAGCATTTT,CASTTGGQPQHF
-,-,TRBJ1-1,TRBV19,TGTGCCAGTAGTATAAGGCCGGGGGACACTGAAGCTTTCTTT,CASSIRPGDTEAFF
-,-,TRBJ1-4,TRBV3-1/TRBV3-2,TGTGCCAGCAGCCAAAGGGGGGGAACTAATGAAAAACTGTTTTTT,CASSQRGGTNEKLFF
-,TRBD2,TRBJ2-3,TRBV9,TGTGCCAGCAGCCCCGGGGGGGGCCCAGATACGCAGTATTTT,CASSPGGGPDTQYF
-,TRBD1,TRBJ1-6,TRBV3-1/TRBV3-2,TGTGCCACTGGGACAGGGGGCGCAAGTTCACCCCTCCACTTT,CATGTGGASSPLHF
-,-,TRBJ1-4,TRBV5-1,TGCGCCAGCAGCCAAGGGCGGACATTGAGTGAAAAACTGTTTTTT,CASSQGRTLSEKLFF
-,TRBD2,TRBJ2-3,TRBV4-2,TGTGCCAGCAGCCAAGGGGGGGACTACCGCACAGATACGCAGTATTTT,CASSQGGDYRTDTQYF
-,-,TRBJ1-1,TRBV7-9,TGTGCCAGCAGCTTAGCGGCCGTCACTGAAGCTTTCTTT,CASSLAAVTEAFF
-,-,TRBJ1-1,TRBV6-5,TGTGCCAGCATGGATCGACTGGTTCCATGGGAGGCTTTCTTT,CASMDRLVPWEAFF
-,TRBD1,TRBJ1-6,TRBV18,TGTGCCAGCTCACCACCGGGACAGGGCAATTCACCCCTCCACTTT,CASSPPGQGNSPLHF
many,TRBD1,TRBJ1-2,TRBV10-3,TGTGCCATCAGCTACGACAGGGGAAATGGCTACACCTTC,CAISYDRGNGYTF
once,TRBD1,TRBJ2-1,TRBV19,TGTGCCAGTCGAGGGACAGGGGGATCTTTAAGCTCCTACAATGAGCAGTTCTTC,CASRGTGGSLSSYNEQFF
-,TRBD1,TRBJ1-1,TRBV2,TGTGCCAGCAGTCGCCAGACAGGGGGCACTGAAGCTTTCTTT,CASSRQTGGTEAFF
-,-,TRBJ1-1,TRBV6-5,TGTGCCAGCAGGGGGCTTCAGGAGAACACTGAAGCTTTCTTT,CASRGLQENTEAFF
-,TRBD2,TRBJ2-4,TRBV2,TGTGCCAGCAGTCGACTAGCGGGGCTTGCGAACATTCAGTACTTC,CASSRLAGLANIQYF
-,-,TRBJ1-5,TRBV19,TGTGCCAGTAGGGACAGCGGCTGGGGGCCGCCGCATTTT,CASRDSGWGPPHF
-,-,TRBJ1-4,TRBV6-5,TGTGCCAGCAGCATAGGGACACGGGAAGGAAAACTGTTTTTT,CASSIGTREGKLFF
once,TRBD2,TRBJ2-3,TRBV27,TGTGCCAGCAGTTTAAAAACTAGCGGGGGGGTTTTGATCGGACAATATACGCAGTATTTT,CASSLKTSGGVLIGQYTQYF
-,-,TRBJ2-3,TRBV21-1,TGTGCCATAATAGCGGGGGGGCTGGATACGCAGTATTTT,CAIIAGGLDTQYF
-,TRBD2,TRBJ2-1,TRBV6-1,TGTGCCAGCAGTGTTCTGGCTGGTGCGGGGGGGACGGGTGAGCAGTTCTTC,CASSVLAGAGGTGEQFF
-,-,TRBJ2-7,TRBV2,TGTGCCAGTAAACCGAACACGGGCGAGCAGTACTTC,CASKPNTGEQYF
-,TRBD2,TRBJ2-7,TRBV15,TGTGCCACCAGCAATGGACTTGAGGACATACCGGGACTAGAGTACTTC,CATSNGLEDIPGLEYF
-,-,TRBJ2-5,TRBV18,TGTGCCAGCTCACCGAAGTTAAGTAGTCAAGAGACCCAGTACTTC,CASSPKLSSQETQYF
many,TRBD1,TRBJ1-2,TRBV6-1,TGTGCCAGCAGTGATTTTGGGACAGGGGCCGCAACGGCCCCCTATGGCTACACCTTC,CASSDFGTGAATAPYGYTF